The sequence of this T cell receptor (beta chain) was determined in a study of OX40 agonist ivuxolimab in advanced cancers. About the research overall: The diagnoses of dose-escalation patients were hepatocellular carcinoma, melanoma, renal cell or head and neck cancer. One hepatocellular carcinoma and two cutaneous melanoma patients partially responded. Overall study results and limits: Antigen specificity was not determined for the expanded peripheral T cells.

Germline CDR1 is SGDLS and CDR2 is YYNGEE. The CDR3 contains 15 residues. V lost 3 bases and J 0 bases, leaving 10 bases between the germline ends. The protocol was immunoSEQ multiplex PCR, while the TCRdb copy is restricted to in-frame clones and leaves out a portion. The sample includes approximately 84,000 clones, about 86% of them seen just once. Of note for this clone: The antigen is undetermined.

The rearrangement uses TRBV9 and TRBJ1-5; D not certain. This receptor was taken from an adult with an advanced solid tumor such as melanoma, head and neck, liver or kidney cancer. The sample here was CD4+ or CD8+ T cells sorted from blood, taken in a trial of the OX40 agonist ivuxolimab. The CDR3 DNA is TGTGCCAGCAGCGCCGGCTGGGGTAGCAATCAGCCCCAGCATTTT. This gives the protein CASSAGWGSNQPQHF.